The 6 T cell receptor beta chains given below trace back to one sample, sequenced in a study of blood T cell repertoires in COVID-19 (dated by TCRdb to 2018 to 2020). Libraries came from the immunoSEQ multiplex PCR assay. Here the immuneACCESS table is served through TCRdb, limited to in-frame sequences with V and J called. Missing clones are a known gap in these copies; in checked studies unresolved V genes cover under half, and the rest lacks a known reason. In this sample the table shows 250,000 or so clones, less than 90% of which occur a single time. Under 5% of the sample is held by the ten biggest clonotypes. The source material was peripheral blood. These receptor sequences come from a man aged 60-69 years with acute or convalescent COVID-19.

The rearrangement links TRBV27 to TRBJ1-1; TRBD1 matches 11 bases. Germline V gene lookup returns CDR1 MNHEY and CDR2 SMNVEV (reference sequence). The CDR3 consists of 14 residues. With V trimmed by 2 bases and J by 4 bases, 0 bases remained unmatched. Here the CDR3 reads CASSLGTGGTEAFF. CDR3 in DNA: TGTGCCAGCAGTTTAGGGACAGGGGGCACTGAAGCTTTCTTT.

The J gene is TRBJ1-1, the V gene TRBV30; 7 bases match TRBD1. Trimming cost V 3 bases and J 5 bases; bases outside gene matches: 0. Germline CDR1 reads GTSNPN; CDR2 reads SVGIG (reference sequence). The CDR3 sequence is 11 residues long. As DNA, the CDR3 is TGTGCCTGGAGCAGGGGGACTGAAGCTTTCTTT. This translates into CAWSRGTEAFF.

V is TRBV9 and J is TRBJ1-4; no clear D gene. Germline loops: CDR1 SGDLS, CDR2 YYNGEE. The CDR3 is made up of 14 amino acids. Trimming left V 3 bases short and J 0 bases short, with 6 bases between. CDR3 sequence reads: CASSARTTNEKLFF. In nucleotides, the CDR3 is TGTGCCAGCAGCGCGAGGACAACTAATGAAAAACTGTTTTTT. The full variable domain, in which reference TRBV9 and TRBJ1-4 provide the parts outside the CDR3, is DSGVTQTPKHLITATGQRVTLRCSPRSGDLSVYWYQQSLDQGLQFLIQYYNGEERAKGNILERFSAQQFPDLHSELNLSSLELGDSALYFCASSARTTNEKLFFGSGTQLSVL.

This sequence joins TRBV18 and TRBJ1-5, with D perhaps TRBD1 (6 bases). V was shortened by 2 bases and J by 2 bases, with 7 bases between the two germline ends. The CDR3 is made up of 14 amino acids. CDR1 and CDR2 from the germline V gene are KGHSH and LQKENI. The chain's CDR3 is CASSPGGGNQPQHF. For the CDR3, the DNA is TGTGCCAGCTCACCAGGGGGCGGCAATCAGCCCCAGCATTTT.

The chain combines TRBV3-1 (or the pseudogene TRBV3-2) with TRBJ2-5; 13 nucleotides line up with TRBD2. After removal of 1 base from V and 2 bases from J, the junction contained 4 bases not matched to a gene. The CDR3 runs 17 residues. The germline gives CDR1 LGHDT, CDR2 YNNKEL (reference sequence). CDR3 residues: CASSQVSGLAGQETQYF. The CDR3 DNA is TGTGCCAGCAGCCAAGTATCGGGACTAGCGGGGCAAGAGACCCAGTACTTC.

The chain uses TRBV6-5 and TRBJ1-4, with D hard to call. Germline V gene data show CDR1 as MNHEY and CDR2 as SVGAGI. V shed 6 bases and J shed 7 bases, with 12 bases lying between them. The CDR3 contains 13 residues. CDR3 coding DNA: TGTGCCAGCAGCCGATGGAGCAGTGAAAAACTGTTTTTT. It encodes CASSRWSSEKLFF.